These 31 T cell receptor beta chains were sequenced from one sample in a study of cytomegalovirus exposure and HLA in healthy donors. The primer mix had 60 Vbeta and 13 Jbeta primers. This table comes from immunoSEQ multiplex PCR, and its TCRdb copy is limited to in-frame clones, with some not included. The repertoire holds more than 150,000 clones, with 76% as singletons. The specimen was PBMCs. Receptors were obtained from a woman between 25 and 40 years old in good health and CMV-seropositive.

The chain joins TRBV25-1 to TRBJ2-7, with TRBD1 matching 9 bases. The CDR3 length is 15 residues. The ends lost 4 bases at V and 9 bases at J; junction bases unmatched: 13. The V gene's germline CDR1 is MGHDK and CDR2 SYGVNS. The CDR3 loop reads CASSAPRGTGTVQYF. CDR3 sequence (DNA): TGTGCCAGCAGTGCCCCTAGGGGGACAGGGACGGTGCAGTACTTC.

This clone appeared once. The J gene is TRBJ1-2, the V gene TRBV7-9; TRBD1 matches 8 bases. CDR1 is SEHNR and CDR2 is FQNEAQ in the germline V gene (reference sequence). The CDR3 totals 16 residues. V lost 6 bases to trimming and J lost 3 bases; unmatched junction nucleotides: 12. CDR3: CASRFSSGQGHYGYTF. CDR3 in DNA: TGTGCCAGCAGGTTTAGCAGCGGACAGGGTCACTATGGCTACACCTTC.

The chain has TRBV18 and TRBJ1-5; possibly TRBD1 for D (5 bases). CDR3 length: 16 residues. The germline V gene encodes CDR1 KGHSH and CDR2 LQKENI. Trimming took off 6 bases at V and 3 bases at J, with 18 bases between the two ends. The CDR3 region has the DNA TGTGCCAGCTCGTCGACAGCCCCGGTCCTCAATCAGCCCCAGCATTTT. Translated, it gives CASSSTAPVLNQPQHF. The whole variable domain, remainder taken from reference TRBV18 and TRBJ1-5, is NAGVMQNPRHLVRRRGQEARLRCSPMKGHSHVYWYRQLPEEGLKFMVYLQKENIIDESGMPKERFSAEFPKEGPSILRIQQVVRGDSAAYFCASSSTAPVLNQPQHFGDGTRLSIL.

This clone was detected a few times. The CDR3 nucleotides read TGCGCCAGCAGTGATAGGAGCTCCTACAATGAGCAGTTCTTC. Translation gives CASSDRSSYNEQFF. The rearrangement uses TRBV10-1 and TRBJ2-1; D not certain. This CDR3 has 14 amino acids. The V end was cut by 3 bases, the J end by 0 bases, with 6 bases between. The germline CDR1 and CDR2 sequences are WNHNN and SYGVQD (reference sequence).

The J gene is TRBJ1-2, the V gene TRBV10-3, with 11 bases matching TRBD1. V shed 8 bases and J 4 bases; nucleotides not matched to a gene: 12. CDR1 ENHRY and CDR2 SYGVKD come from the germline V gene. The CDR3 spans 16 residues. In nucleotides, the CDR3 is TGTGCCATCGCGGGGGACAGGGGGGCAGGTGGCTATGGCTACACCTTC. It is translated as CAIAGDRGAGGYGYTF.

This sequence joins TRBV6-5 and TRBJ2-2; 7 nucleotides match TRBD1. Germline assignment: CDR1 MNHEY and CDR2 SVGAGI. CDR3 length: 14 residues. V dropped 6 bases and J dropped 1; count of bases not matched to a gene: 2. The CDR3 DNA sequence: TGTGCCAGCAGCAGGGACAGGAACACCGGGGAGCTGTTTTTT. Amino acids: CASSRDRNTGELFF.

This rearrangement joins TRBV5-1 to TRBJ1-3, with no clear D. Germline V CDR1 and CDR2: SGHRS, YFSETQ. V lost 4 bases, J lost 0 bases, and 8 bases lay in between. The CDR3 sequence is 14 residues long. The CDR3 coding sequence is TGCGCCAGCAGCCGACGGAGCTCTGGAAACACCATATATTTT. This gives the protein CASSRRSSGNTIYF. The full variable domain, rest sourced from reference TRBV5-1 and TRBJ1-3, is KAGVTQTPRYLIKTRGQQVTLSCSPISGHRSVSWYQQTPGQGLQFLFEYFSETQRNKGNFPGRFSGRQFSNSRSEMNVSTLELGDSALYLCASSRRSSGNTIYFGEGSWLTVV.

The rearrangement joins TRBV5-1 to TRBJ2-5, with D perhaps TRBD1 (6 bases). In germline, CDR1 is SGHRS, CDR2 YFSETQ. The CDR3 extends over 13 amino acids. Trimming took off 4 bases at V and 6 bases at J, with 13 bases between the two ends. CDR3 sequence: CASSLGQGQTQYF. The CDR3 DNA sequence: TGCGCCAGCAGCCTCGGCCAGGGGCAGACCCAGTACTTC.

The chain employs TRBV4-3 and TRBJ1-2; TRBD1 aligns across 7 bases. Germline-derived CDR1 and CDR2 are LGHNA and YSLEER. Trimming cost V 2 bases and J 5 bases; bases outside gene matches: 11. This CDR3 spans 16 amino acids. The CDR3 region is CASSQTEQGGPYGYTF. CDR3 sequence (DNA): TGCGCCAGCAGCCAAACCGAGCAGGGGGGTCCATATGGCTACACCTTC.

The chain couples TRBV19 to TRBJ2-3; 9 positions agree with TRBD1. Trimming at V came to 4 bases and at J to 1 base, leaving 3 bases not matched to a gene. The CDR3 totals 15 residues. CDR1 LNHDA and CDR2 SQIVND come from the germline V gene (reference sequence). For the CDR3, the DNA is TGTGCCAGTAGTAGACAGGGGGTAGGCACAGATACGCAGTATTTT. Protein sequence: CASSRQGVGTDTQYF.

This clone showed up just once. The CDR3 coding sequence is TGCGCCAGCAGCCCCGAGAACTTCCACAATGAGCAGTTCTTC. Amino acids: CASSPENFHNEQFF. The chain recombines TRBV4-3 with TRBJ2-1, with D uncertain. The CDR3 is 14 residues long. Trimming stripped 4 bases from V and 5 bases from J, with 12 bases between. Germline CDR1 LGHNA, CDR2 YSLEER.

The table lists this clone with a few counts. V gene TRBV11-2 combines with J gene TRBJ2-7; D not resolved. V lost 2 bases and J lost 3, with 5 bases in between. The germline V gene encodes CDR1 SGHAT and CDR2 FQNNGV. The CDR3 is 12 residues long. The CDR3 sequence is CASSLTDYEQYF. The CDR3 DNA reads as TGTGCCAGCAGCTTAACTGACTACGAGCAGTACTTC.

This clone showed up just a few times. The V call is TRBV7-2, the J call TRBJ1-1; a possible D gene is TRBD1 (5 bases). This CDR3 contains 13 residues. Trimming shortened V by 4 bases and J by 3 bases, and 9 bases separated the two germline ends. Germline V CDR1 and CDR2: SGHTA, FQGNSA. DNA of the CDR3: TGTGCCAGCAGCTACGCAGGGTACACTGAAGCTTTCTTT. Amino acids: CASSYAGYTEAFF.

The chain uses TRBV5-6 and TRBJ1-5; 7 bases map to TRBD1. This CDR3 comprises 15 residues. CDR1 and CDR2 from the germline V gene are SGHDT and YYEEEE. The junction had 4 bases not matched to a gene; V was cut back by 3 bases and J by 1 base. The CDR3 sequence: CASSSGGPSNQPQHF. For the CDR3, the DNA is TGTGCCAGCAGCTCAGGGGGACCGAGCAATCAGCCCCAGCATTTT.

V usage is TRBV4-1 and J usage is TRBJ2-7, with 10 bases that match TRBD2. The ends lost 2 bases at V and 1 base at J; junction bases unmatched: 20. In germline, CDR1 is MGHRA, CDR2 YSYEKL. The CDR3 sequence is 21 residues long. CDR3 sequence: CASSQRGVRSSSGGISYEQYF. DNA of the CDR3: TGCGCCAGCAGCCAAAGAGGGGTCAGGAGCTCTAGCGGGGGTATTTCCTACGAGCAGTACTTC.

This chain links TRBV7-2 with TRBJ2-7; TRBD2 matches at 12 bases. The CDR3 sequence is 15 residues long. Per the germline V gene, CDR1 is SGHTA and CDR2 is FQGNSA. With 4 bases clipped from V and 7 bases from J, the junction kept 8 bases outside the gene matches. The CDR3 spells CASSSTTSGGGEQYF. The CDR3 region has the DNA TGTGCCAGCAGCTCGACGACTAGCGGGGGTGGGGAGCAGTACTTC.

The J gene is TRBJ2-1, the V gene TRBV28; 10 positions match TRBD2. J gave up 8 bases and V 10 bases, and 14 bases lay outside the gene matches. This CDR3 is built from 15 residues. The germline V gene has CDR1 MDHEN and CDR2 SYDVKM. Written as DNA, the CDR3 is TGTGCCACCCCTGGGGGTCAGCGGGGGGGGCATGAGCAGTTCTTC. As protein: CATPGGQRGGHEQFF. Together with reference TRBV28 and TRBJ2-1, the CDR3 gives the full variable domain: DVKVTQSSRYLVKRTGEKVFLECVQDMDHENMFWYRQDPGLGLRLIYFSYDVKMKEKGDIPEGYSVSREKKERFSLILESASTNQTSMYLCATPGGQRGGHEQFFGPGTRLTVL.

The CDR3 sequence is CASSYDRGGAGELFF. The CDR3 region has the DNA TGCGCCAGCAGTTACGACAGGGGTGGCGCCGGGGAGCTGTTTTTT. The rearrangement links TRBV5-1 to TRBJ2-2; 8 bases fit TRBD1. The CDR3 totals 15 residues. J gave up 6 bases and V 5 bases, and 9 bases lay outside the gene matches. Looked up from germline, CDR1 is SGHRS and CDR2 is YFSETQ.

The chain links TRBV6-5 to TRBJ1-6; D is undetermined. Trimming shortened V by 7 bases and J by 7 bases, and 17 bases separated the two germline ends. The CDR3 totals 15 residues. Per germline, CDR1 MNHEY and CDR2 SVGAGI. The CDR3: CASNAGVEGNSPLHF. The CDR3 DNA reads TGTGCCAGCAACGCCGGGGTTGAGGGCAATTCACCCCTCCACTTT.

The genes are TRBV19 and TRBJ1-5, with 7 positions matching TRBD1. CDR3 length equals 17 residues. Germline values: CDR1 LNHDA, CDR2 SQIVND (reference sequence). Trimming removed 3 bases from V and 2 bases from J; junction bases left unmatched: 10. CDR3 loop: CASSMGQGEGGNQPQHF. The CDR3 nucleotides are TGTGCCAGTAGTATGGGTCAGGGGGAAGGTGGCAATCAGCCCCAGCATTTT.

This clone occurred once. The chain carries TRBV28 and TRBJ2-2; a weak D match, TRBD2 (7 bases). The CDR3 loop spans 14 amino acids. CDR1 is MDHEN and CDR2 is SYDVKM in the germline V gene. V was shortened by 7 bases and J by 3 bases, with 12 bases between the two germline ends. As DNA, the CDR3 is TGTGCCAGCATAGGGGGGGCCCACACCGGGGAGCTGTTTTTT. As protein: CASIGGAHTGELFF.

The gene calls are TRBV7-2 and TRBJ2-5, with D maybe TRBD2 (6 bases). This CDR3 contains 14 residues. Germline assignment: CDR1 SGHTA and CDR2 FQGNSA. V lost 5 bases, J lost 5 bases, and 15 bases lay in between. CDR3 sequence reads: CASSLSGSRETQYF. Written as DNA, the CDR3 is TGTGCCAGCAGCCTCAGCGGGTCCCGCGAGACCCAGTACTTC.

This clone was seen a single time. The chain employs TRBV12-1 and TRBJ1-6. TRBV12-1 constitutes a pseudogene. The CDR3 spans 15 residues. This chain's CDR3 is CASSFMGGDNSPLHF. In DNA form, the CDR3 reads TGTGCCAGCAGCTTTATGGGAGGGGATAATTCACCCCTCCACTTT.

The J gene is TRBJ1-5, the V gene TRBV19; D is possibly TRBD1 (5 bases). Germline CDR1 reads LNHDA; CDR2 reads SQIVND (reference sequence). Trimming removed 7 bases at V and 1 base at J, with 14 bases between. This CDR3 contains 15 residues. CDR3 coding DNA: TGTGCCAGTAACCCACGGGGGTTCAGCAATCAGCCCCAGCATTTT. Its protein is CASNPRGFSNQPQHF. Full variable domain (rest looked up from reference TRBV19 and TRBJ1-5): DGGITQSPKYLFRKEGQNVTLSCEQNLNHDAMYWYRQDPGQGLRLIYYSQIVNDFQKGDIAEGYSVSREKKESFPLTVTSAQKNPTAFYLCASNPRGFSNQPQHFGDGTRLSIL.

The rearrangement joins TRBV6-5 to TRBJ2-7; possibly TRBD1 for D (5 bases). Germline V gene data show CDR1 as MNHEY and CDR2 as SVGAGI. V shed 0 bases and J shed 3 bases, with 15 bases lying between them. The CDR3 covers 16 residues. CDR3 in amino acids: CASSYSTPRQHYEQYF. CDR3 coding DNA: TGTGCCAGCAGTTACTCGACGCCTAGACAGCACTACGAGCAGTACTTC.

V usage is TRBV6-5 and J usage is TRBJ2-5; a possible D gene is TRBD2 (6 bases). V was trimmed by 0 bases and J by 5 bases, leaving 13 bases between them. CDR3 size: 15 residues. CDR1 and CDR2 (germline): MNHEY, SVGAGI. In nucleotides, the CDR3 is TGTGCCAGCAGTTACTCGAGGGCCCGGGGGGAGACCCAGTACTTC. Translated: CASSYSRARGETQYF.

The CDR3 region is CASSLPETRVTGELFF. The CDR3 region has the DNA TGTGCCAGCAGCCTCCCGGAGACTAGGGTTACCGGGGAGCTGTTTTTT. V usage is TRBV7-8 and J usage is TRBJ2-2, with D tentatively TRBD2 (6 bases). Trimming removed 5 bases at V and 5 bases at J, with 18 bases between. Germline CDR1 SGHVS, CDR2 FQNEAQ. This CDR3 has 16 amino acids.

The DNA for the CDR3 is TGTGCCAGCAGTTTGCGCCGGACAGTCTCTGGAAACACCATATATTTT. Protein product: CASSLRRTVSGNTIYF. V and J are TRBV6-5 and TRBJ1-3, with D maybe TRBD1 (6 bases). Germline V lookup: CDR1 MNHEY, CDR2 SVGAGI. The CDR3 is made up of 16 amino acids. The germline V and J ends were trimmed by 4 bases and 0 bases, with 13 bases remaining between them.

The V and J genes are TRBV4-3 and TRBJ1-4, with D maybe TRBD1 (6 bases). The V end was cut by 1 base, the J end by 7 bases, with 13 bases between. Looked up from germline, CDR1 is LGHNA and CDR2 is YSLEER. The CDR3 loop spans 15 amino acids. CDR3 sequence (DNA): TGCGCCAGCAGCCAAGGGGGGGGGCTGGTTGAAAAACTGTTTTTT. Its translation is CASSQGGGLVEKLFF.

The J gene is TRBJ2-2, the V gene TRBV28; D might be TRBD2 (5 bases). The CDR3 extends over 18 amino acids. Trimming left V 5 bases short and J 2 bases short, with 21 bases between. Germline V gives CDR1 MDHEN, CDR2 SYDVKM. Here the CDR3 DNA reads TGTGCCAGCAGTACCTTAGGCAGTTGGGGAGCTAACACCGGGGAGCTGTTTTTT. Its protein is CASSTLGSWGANTGELFF.

This chain joins TRBV18 and TRBJ1-2; D is unresolved. Trimming pared 3 bases from V and 4 bases from J, leaving 9 bases between. CDR3 length: 13 residues. The germline CDR1 and CDR2 sequences are KGHSH and LQKENI. CDR3 loop: CASSPGVFYGYTF. CDR3 nucleotides: TGTGCCAGCTCACCGGGAGTTTTCTATGGCTACACCTTC.